The TCR beta chain described here comes from a study of blood T cells in healthy people across ages. Using a J-beta primer mix together with a sample-barcoded 5' primer, a second PCR was run for about 6 to 11 cycles. TCRdb redid the calling of the 5' RACE reads with MiXCR, one entry per CDR3 protein. The sample comprises about 970,000 distinct CDR3 sequences, roughly half of which are singletons, and over 20% rests with the top ten. Study outcomes and limitations: Naive and antigen-experienced cells were not separated, limiting conclusive comparison. TCR beta diversity correlated strongly with naive T cell percentage.

Ranging in age from about 6 to 95, the donors were healthy Caucasian individuals from Russia. PBMCs, at least 7 million per sample, were isolated. The CDR3 runs 21 residues. Germline V gives CDR1 MNHEY, CDR2 SMNVEV (reference sequence). Trimming removed 1 base at V and 0 bases at J, with 27 bases between. Regarding this clonotype: What it binds is unknown.

The J gene is TRBJ1-2, the V gene TRBV27; maybe TRBD1 (6 bases). This receptor was obtained from a woman aged 60-75 years in good health. Sequenced: blood. CDR3 coding DNA: TGTGCCAGCAGTTTATTTGCCCCCCCAATCTCGACAGGAATCCCTAACTATGGCTACACCTTC. Translated, it gives CASSLFAPPISTGIPNYGYTF.